The 14 T cell receptor beta chains in this list originate from one sample, sequenced in a study of CD8+ T cells in alopecia areata. Specified treatment: oral pan-JAK inhibitor, 5-10 mg twice daily. RNA extraction was followed by reverse transcription into cDNA, which acted as the sequencing template. Using immunoSEQ multiplex PCR, the repertoire was profiled, and TCRdb retains in-frame clones only, with some absent. The table lists more than 90,000 clones, roughly 58% of them singletons, with 30% in the top ten. The starting material was CD8+ T cells sorted from blood, obtained at week 4, from a patient treated with tofacitinib. These receptors came from a human donor with alopecia areata.

This chain links TRBV5-4 with TRBJ2-3; maybe TRBD2 (6 bases). The length of the CDR3 is 17 residues. CDR1 and CDR2 from the germline V gene are SGHNT and YYREEE (reference sequence). Trimming pared 4 bases from V and 0 bases from J, leaving 18 bases between. CDR3 loop: CASSQSPAGPSTDTQYF. As DNA, the CDR3 is TGTGCCAGCAGCCAATCTCCAGCGGGCCCGAGCACAGATACGCAGTATTTT. Full variable domain (rest looked up from reference TRBV5-4 and TRBJ2-3): ETGVTQSPTHLIKTRGQQVTLRCSSQSGHNTVSWYQQALGQGPQFIFQYYREEENGRGNFPPRFSGLQFPNYSSELNVNALELDDSALYLCASSQSPAGPSTDTQYFGPGTRLTVL.

The V and J genes are TRBV13 and TRBJ1-2; TRBD1 matches at 7 bases. The V gene end was trimmed by 5 bases and the J gene end by 8 bases; junction bases not matched to a gene: 5. Germline V gene lookup returns CDR1 PRHDT and CDR2 FYEKMQ (reference sequence). CDR3 length: 12 residues. CDR3 in amino acids: CASSLQGRGYTF. The CDR3 nucleotides read TGTGCCAGCAGCCTACAGGGGAGAGGCTACACCTTC.

The rearrangement joins TRBV5-6 to TRBJ2-7, with 9 bases identical to TRBD1. Germline CDR1 SGHDT, CDR2 YYEEEE. This CDR3 comprises 14 residues. V trimming: 3 bases; J trimming: 2 bases; junction bases outside the gene matches: 3. CDR3: CASSWTGVPYEQYF. As DNA, the CDR3 is TGTGCCAGCAGCTGGACAGGGGTTCCCTACGAGCAGTACTTC.

The chain combines TRBV29-1 with TRBJ1-2; the D gene is possibly TRBD1 (6 bases). The germline V gene has CDR1 SQVTM and CDR2 ANQGSEA. V was shortened by 6 bases and J by 8 bases, with 25 bases between the two germline ends. The CDR3 spans 15 residues. The CDR3 loop is CSVESRRGSGPGYTF. The DNA for the CDR3 is TGCAGCGTCGAAAGCCGCAGGGGATCGGGTCCGGGCTACACCTTC.

This chain uses TRBV29-1 with TRBJ2-2; possibly TRBD1 or TRBD2 for D (6 bases each). This CDR3 comprises 15 residues. In germline, CDR1 is SQVTM, CDR2 ANQGSEA. Trimming removed 3 bases at V and 5 bases at J, with 16 bases between. The CDR3 DNA reads TGCAGCGTTGAGGGGGCCGAGGGAGGAACCGGGGAGCTGTTTTTT. Protein: CSVEGAEGGTGELFF.

The J gene is TRBJ1-1, the V gene TRBV5-5, with D perhaps TRBD1 (5 bases). The CDR3 has 13 amino acids. Germline assignment: CDR1 SGHKS and CDR2 YYEKEE (reference sequence). Trimming pared 5 bases from V and 5 bases from J, leaving 13 bases between. The CDR3 sequence is CASRIPGRTEAFF. The CDR3 bases are TGTGCCAGCAGGATTCCAGGGAGAACTGAAGCTTTCTTT.

This clone was detected only a few times. The V and J genes are TRBV7-2 and TRBJ2-7; either TRBD1 or TRBD2 may fit D (6 bases each). The V end was cut by 4 bases, the J end by 4 bases, with 20 bases between. Germline V gene data show CDR1 as SGHTA and CDR2 as FQGNSA. The length of the CDR3 is 16 residues. The CDR3, as DNA: TGTGCCAGCAGCTCAGATTTTAGGGGGGCCCTTTACGAGCAGTACTTC. Translated, it gives CASSSDFRGALYEQYF.

The rearrangement uses TRBV27 and TRBJ1-5; 8 nucleotides match TRBD1. The CDR3 is 15 amino acids. Germline V CDR1 and CDR2: MNHEY, SMNVEV (reference sequence). J lost 5 bases, V lost 4 bases, and 7 bases had no gene match. CDR3 in amino acids: CASSSWQGADQPQHF. CDR3 bases: TGTGCCAGCAGTTCGTGGCAGGGGGCCGATCAGCCCCAGCATTTT.

The chain recombines TRBV28 with TRBJ2-7; D not resolved. Germline V lookup: CDR1 MDHEN, CDR2 SYDVKM. The CDR3 is 14 residues long. The germline V and J ends were trimmed by 1 base and 2 bases, with 9 bases remaining between them. CDR3 residues: CASSLYGYTYEQYF. The CDR3 DNA sequence: TGTGCCAGCAGTTTATACGGCTACACCTACGAGCAGTACTTC.

The V call is TRBV30, the J call TRBJ1-2; 9 bases line up with TRBD1. The CDR3 contains 15 residues. The germline V gene has CDR1 GTSNPN and CDR2 SVGIG (reference sequence). Losses at the gene ends were 2 bases for V and 6 bases for J; bases not matched to a gene: 10. CDR3: CAWSTLDRGPDGYTF. The CDR3 DNA is TGTGCCTGGAGTACGCTGGACAGGGGTCCGGATGGCTACACCTTC.

The chain couples TRBV30 to TRBJ2-2, with TRBD1 matching over 7 bases. Germline CDR1 is GTSNPN and CDR2 is SVGIG (reference sequence). After removal of 5 bases from V and 8 bases from J, the junction contained 5 bases not matched to a gene. CDR3 length equals 12 residues. CDR3 residues: CAWGDSLGELFF. CDR3 nucleotides: TGTGCCTGGGGGGACAGTCTGGGGGAGCTGTTTTTT.

This clone was observed a handful of times. The J gene is TRBJ2-1, the V gene TRBV29-1; D uncertain. Trimming left V 3 bases short and J 0 bases short, with 9 bases between. The CDR3 extends over 14 amino acids. Germline CDR1 is SQVTM and CDR2 is ANQGSEA. The CDR3 coding sequence is TGCAGCGTTGAGAGGCTGAACTCCTACAATGAGCAGTTCTTC. It encodes CSVERLNSYNEQFF.

V and J are TRBV14 and TRBJ2-3, with 10 bases lining up with TRBD1. The CDR3 covers 17 residues. Per the germline V gene, CDR1 is SGHDN and CDR2 is FVKESK. V lost 4 bases to trimming and J lost 0 bases; unmatched junction nucleotides: 7. CDR3 sequence (DNA): TGTGCCAGCAGCCGACAGGGGGCCTTCATTAGCACAGATACGCAGTATTTT. The encoded protein is CASSRQGAFISTDTQYF.

This clone was seen once. This chain uses TRBV28 with TRBJ2-7; TRBD1 is a possible D gene (5 bases). CDR3 size: 14 residues. Germline values: CDR1 MDHEN, CDR2 SYDVKM. Trimming cost V 2 bases and J 1 base, with 9 bases left between them. CDR3 amino acids: CASSLTQGSYEQYF. The DNA of the CDR3 is TGTGCCAGCAGTTTAACTCAGGGATCCTACGAGCAGTACTTC. The full variable domain, in which reference TRBV28 and TRBJ2-7 provide the parts outside the CDR3, is DVKVTQSSRYLVKRTGEKVFLECVQDMDHENMFWYRQDPGLGLRLIYFSYDVKMKEKGDIPEGYSVSREKKERFSLILESASTNQTSMYLCASSLTQGSYEQYFGPGTRLTVT.